This TCR beta chain was recorded in a study of blood T cell repertoires in COVID-19. Study in general: Whether acute or convalescent, the COVID-19 samples came from the United States, Italy and Spain. Nucleic acid was either cDNA or gDNA, and it came from T cells, B-cell-depleted T cells, or PBMCs.

Produced via immunoSEQ multiplex PCR; TCRdb's table is partial and in-frame only. The sample lists more than 150,000 clones, about 84% occurring once. The CDR3 has 17 residues. Trimming cost V 4 bases and J 7 bases; bases outside gene matches: 10. CDR1 is SGHTA, CDR2 FQGTGA, per germline. The receptor was isolated from a human donor in a cohort sampled during active COVID-19. The chain links TRBV7-3 to TRBJ2-1; TRBD2 aligns across 13 bases. Input material: peripheral blood. The CDR3, as DNA: TGTGCCAGCAGCTCTACTAGCGGGGGGGCCAAAATGAATGAGCAGTTCTTC. This codes for CASSSTSGGAKMNEQFF.